This is a list of T cell receptor beta chains from one sample in a study of beta chain features in type 1 diabetes. Produced via immunoSEQ multiplex PCR; TCRdb's table is partial and in-frame only. The sample has about 250,000 clones; roughly 14% are singletons. The sample was naive CD4+ T cells from blood. The receptors originated from a woman aged 35 to 49 in good health. Both conserved end residues are part of each CDR3. The D gene is left open where the match is weak. Size tells how often a clone was seen (once, few, many) or the class of an expanded clone, and some rows leave it out.

TRBJ2-1	TRBD2	TRBV5-4	.	TGTGCCAGCAGCCATTCTAGCGGGGGGAGCTCCTACAATGAGCAGTTCTTC	CASSHSSGGSSYNEQFF
TRBJ1-3	.	TRBV9	few	TGTGCCAGCAGCCCCCCTATCGCGGGAAACACCATATATTTT	CASSPPIAGNTIYF
TRBJ2-5	TRBD2	TRBV15	.	TGTGCCACCAACAGGCCTAGCGGGGGGGCCTGGGGTAGTGAGACCCAGTACTTC	CATNRPSGGAWGSETQYF
TRBJ2-7	TRBD1	TRBV14	.	TGTGCCAGCAGCCACAGGGGGCCTTACGAGCAGTACTTC	CASSHRGPYEQYF
TRBJ2-7	TRBD1	TRBV6-5	.	TGTGCCAGCAGTTACTCGGGGGGACAGGGCTACGAGCAGTACTTC	CASSYSGGQGYEQYF
TRBJ2-5	.	TRBV5-1	.	TGCGCCAGCAGCATTGGCGCGGGACTCCAAGAGACCCAGTACTTC	CASSIGAGLQETQYF
TRBJ1-1	.	TRBV6-1	few	TGTGCCAGCAGTGTAACAGCGAACACTGAAGCTTTCTTT	CASSVTANTEAFF
TRBJ1-4	.	TRBV5-1	few	TGCGCCAGCAGCCCGAGGTCTCAGCTCCGCGGTGAAAAACTGTTTTTT	CASSPRSQLRGEKLFF
TRBJ2-5	TRBD2	TRBV5-1	few	TGCGCCAGCAGCTTTGGGGGGGGCCAAGAGACCCAGTACTTC	CASSFGGGQETQYF
TRBJ2-5	.	TRBV18	.	TGTGCCAGCTCACCACCGCCCACCCAGGAGACCCAGTACTTC	CASSPPPTQETQYF
TRBJ2-7	.	TRBV7-2	few	TGTGCCAGCAGCCGACGTGGGACTCAGTACTTC	CASSRRGTQYF
TRBJ2-3	TRBD2	TRBV11-2	.	TGTGCCAGCAGCCTACGACTAGCTGCGGATACGCAGTATTTT	CASSLRLAADTQYF
TRBJ1-2	.	TRBV7-6	few	TGTGCCAGCAGTCAGGCCGGCAGTTATGGCTACACCTTC	CASSQAGSYGYTF
TRBJ2-4	TRBD2	TRBV29-1	many	TGCAGCGTTGAAGGGTCTAGCGGGGAGATAAACATTCAGTACTTC	CSVEGSSGEINIQYF
TRBJ2-3	.	TRBV19	.	TGTGCCAGTAGTTACGGGGCGGGGCAGCCTAGCACAGATACGCAGTATTTT	CASSYGAGQPSTDTQYF
TRBJ2-2	TRBD1	TRBV29-1	few	TGCAGCGTTGAACCGCCTGGACAGGGTCTAGCCACCGGGGAGCTGTTTTTT	CSVEPPGQGLATGELFF
TRBJ2-3	.	TRBV6-4	few	TGTGCCAGCAGCCAATTCGGGGGTTCGGCAGATACGCAGTATTTT	CASSQFGGSADTQYF
TRBJ2-3	TRBD2	TRBV10-3	.	TGTGCCATCAGTGAGCAGCTGGGACTAGCGGACACAGATACGCAGTATTTT	CAISEQLGLADTDTQYF
TRBJ2-7	.	TRBV5-6	few	TGTGCCAGCAGCTTCCCGGTCTCCTACGAGCAGTACTTC	CASSFPVSYEQYF
TRBJ1-6	.	TRBV6-5	.	TGTGCCAGCAGTCCCGGCGGGCCCCTCCACTTT	CASSPGGPLHF
TRBJ2-2	.	TRBV20-1	few	TGCAGTGCACCACTAACCGGGGAGCTGTTTTTT	CSAPLTGELFF
TRBJ2-1	TRBD2	TRBV6-5	few	TGTGCCAGCAGTTTCGCTACTAGCGGCTACAATGAGCAGTTCTTC	CASSFATSGYNEQFF
TRBJ2-7	.	TRBV6-5	few	TGTGCCAGCAGCCACCGCGGGTCACACTACGAGCAGTACTTC	CASSHRGSHYEQYF
TRBJ1-1	.	TRBV5-1	.	TGCGCCAGCAAATGGGGGGGGAACACTGAAGCTTTCTTT	CASKWGGNTEAFF
TRBJ1-2	.	TRBV7-2	few	TGTGCCAGCAGCTTTAACTGGGGAGGTCAAGGCTACACCTTC	CASSFNWGGQGYTF
TRBJ2-7	.	TRBV10-2	few	TGCGCCAGCAGTATGCGTGACGAGCAGTACTTC	CASSMRDEQYF
TRBJ2-2	TRBD1	TRBV6-5	.	TGTGCCAGCAGCCCCGGGACAGGGTACACCGGGGAGCTGTTTTTT	CASSPGTGYTGELFF
TRBJ1-2	.	TRBV25-1	.	TGTGCCAGCAGTGGGGACACCCCCTATGGCTACACCTTC	CASSGDTPYGYTF
TRBJ2-7	.	TRBV5-1	.	TGCGCCAGCAGCTTGGTAGCAGGGGCAGGCTACGAGCAGTACTTC	CASSLVAGAGYEQYF
TRBJ1-2	.	TRBV18	.	TGTGCCAGCTCACCACGGCAGTTGGATGGCTACACCTTC	CASSPRQLDGYTF
TRBJ2-1	TRBD2	TRBV19	.	TGTGCCAGTAGTTTCCTTGGCGGGGGGGGGTACAATGAGCAGTTCTTC	CASSFLGGGGYNEQFF
TRBJ1-2	TRBD1	TRBV7-8	once	TGTGCCAGCAGCCGGGACAGGGGGAGAGGCTACACCTTC	CASSRDRGRGYTF
TRBJ1-1	.	TRBV10-2	.	TGCGCCAGCAGTGAGAGGGGGAACACTGAAGCTTTCTTT	CASSERGNTEAFF
TRBJ1-5	.	TRBV2	.	TGTGCCAGCCAAGGGGTAATGAATCAGCCCCAGCATTTT	CASQGVMNQPQHF
TRBJ1-5	.	TRBV12-5	.	TGTGCTAGTGGTTTGGTACTGGGGGGGAGGAATCAGCCCCAGCATTTT	CASGLVLGGRNQPQHF
TRBJ1-6	.	TRBV27	.	TGTGCCAGCAGTTTATCGAGGTGGCGCGTGGGGGGAGACCGCGTCAGTAATTCACCCCTCCACTTT	CASSLSRWRVGGDRVSNSPLHF
TRBJ1-1	.	TRBV7-9	few	TGTGCCAGCAGCTTAGCTCTTCTGAACACTGAAGCTTTCTTT	CASSLALLNTEAFF
TRBJ1-5	TRBD1	TRBV5-1	.	TGCGCCAGCAGCCTGGGGGGGACAGGGGATCACCAGCCCCAGCATTTT	CASSLGGTGDHQPQHF
TRBJ2-7	TRBD1	TRBV5-4	.	TGTGCCAGCAGGGGGGACAGCAGCTCCTACGAGCAGTACTTC	CASRGDSSSYEQYF
TRBJ2-7	.	TRBV25-1	.	TGTGCCAGCAGTGATTACGGCTACGAGCAGTACTTC	CASSDYGYEQYF
TRBJ1-1	.	TRBV18	.	TGTGCCAGCTCACCAAGGGGCCCTGAAGCTTTCTTT	CASSPRGPEAFF
TRBJ2-7	.	TRBV4-3	.	TGCGCCAGCAGCCAAGAATTCGCCTACGAGCAGTACTTC	CASSQEFAYEQYF
TRBJ1-2	TRBD1	TRBV2	.	TGTGCCAGCAGTAAACAGGGGGTGCATGGCTACACCTTC	CASSKQGVHGYTF
TRBJ2-7	TRBD1	TRBV5-4	few	TGTGCCAGCAGCTCCCGACAGGGAATGAGCGAGCAGTACTTC	CASSSRQGMSEQYF
TRBJ2-3	TRBD1	TRBV5-4	few	TGTGCCAGCAGCTTGCTTTCCGGGACAGGGCGTACAGATACGCAGTATTTT	CASSLLSGTGRTDTQYF
TRBJ1-1	TRBD1	TRBV29-1	few	TGCAGCGGAAGGACAGGGAAGACTGAAGCTTTCTTT	CSGRTGKTEAFF
TRBJ1-2	.	TRBV7-9	few	TGTGCCAGCGGAGCTAACTATGGCTACACCTTC	CASGANYGYTF
TRBJ2-1	.	TRBV29-1	many	TGCAGCGTTGAAGGTTCCGGGGGCAATGAGCAGTTCTTC	CSVEGSGGNEQFF
TRBJ2-5	.	TRBV9	.	TGTGCCAGCAGCGTAGGAGTGACAGCCGGCGGTAGGGAGACCCAGTACTTC	CASSVGVTAGGRETQYF
TRBJ2-7	.	TRBV6-1	.	TGTGCCAGCAGTGATAGCGGTAGCTCCTACGAGCAGTACTTC	CASSDSGSSYEQYF
TRBJ2-2	TRBD1	TRBV4-2	.	TGTGCCAGCAGCCAGTATGGGACAGGGCGGGGCACCGGGGAGCTGTTTTTT	CASSQYGTGRGTGELFF
TRBJ2-1	TRBD1	TRBV5-1	.	TGCGCCAGCAGCCCGGGACAGGGCTACAATGAGCAGTTCTTC	CASSPGQGYNEQFF
TRBJ2-7	.	TRBV5-6	.	TGTGCCAGCCTACTAGTAGCCGGAGCCGGTATCTACGAGCAGTACTTC	CASLLVAGAGIYEQYF
TRBJ1-6	TRBD1	TRBV4-2	few	TGTGCCAGCAGCCAAGATGGCGGCAGGGGGTTTGGCTATAATTCACCCCTCCACTTT	CASSQDGGRGFGYNSPLHF
TRBJ1-2	.	TRBV7-2	few	TGTGCCAGCAGCCGTCAGGCGATCGGTCGTGGCTACACCTTC	CASSRQAIGRGYTF
TRBJ2-3	TRBD2	TRBV2	.	TGTGCCAGCAGTGTTAGCGGGGGCACAGATACGCAGTATTTT	CASSVSGGTDTQYF
TRBJ2-1	TRBD2	TRBV6-6	few	TGTGCCAGCCTTCTAGCGGGGGGTAGGAATGAGCAGTTCTTC	CASLLAGGRNEQFF
TRBJ1-1	.	TRBV2	few	TGTGCCAGCAGTGACCAGGTGAACACTGAAGCTTTCTTT	CASSDQVNTEAFF
TRBJ2-5	.	TRBV4-3	.	TGCGCCAGCAGCCAAGATTTTAGGGGGGGCCAAGAGACCCAGTACTTC	CASSQDFRGGQETQYF